This T cell receptor (beta chain) was documented in a study of blood T cell repertoires in COVID-19. As originally analysed: For nucleated cells, counts were estimated from reference gene primer amplification. TCRdb keeps only in-frame clones here, not all; method: immunoSEQ multiplex PCR. The D gene and trimming were derived from the DNA, and the V and J assignments and clone size from that table. Counted here are a few hundred thousand clones, around 80% occurring once; the ten biggest clones make up under 1.5%. Looked up from germline, CDR1 is SGHVS and CDR2 is FQNEAQ. Unmatched junction bases numbered 14, after V lost 4 bases and J lost 0 bases. This CDR3 spans 18 amino acids.

Material: peripheral blood. This TCR was recovered from a woman aged 35 to 49 who had recovered from COVID-19. The gene calls are TRBV7-8 and TRBJ2-7; 8 bases map to TRBD1. Written as DNA, the CDR3 is TGTGCCAGCAGCTCCAAATCCCAGGGGGACAGGAGCTCCTACGAGCAGTACTTC. Translating it yields CASSSKSQGDRSSYEQYF.